The 30 T cell receptor beta chains given below trace back to one sample, sequenced in a study of blood T cell repertoires in COVID-19. The method was immunoSEQ multiplex PCR; TCRdb's version includes in-frame clones alone and lacks a portion of them. The table includes about 380,000 clones, around 87% detected once. Sequencing input: PBMCs or T cells enriched from blood (not recorded which). Source of these receptors: a man aged 25-40 years who had recovered from COVID-19.

This clone has a single count. The chain recombines TRBV18 with TRBJ1-1, with no clear D. Germline CDR1 reads KGHSH; CDR2 reads LQKENI. This CDR3 comprises 14 residues. Trimming removed 5 bases at V and 8 bases at J, with 18 bases between. The CDR3 DNA reads as TGTGCCAGCTCAATTGGGCTCGCGACCCAAGAAGCTTTCTTT. It is translated as CASSIGLATQEAFF.

V and J are TRBV6-5 and TRBJ1-1; 10 nucleotides align to TRBD1. J was trimmed by 4 bases and V by 5 bases; bases with no gene match: 7. CDR1 MNHEY and CDR2 SVGAGI come from the germline V gene. CDR3 length equals 15 residues. CDR3: CASSTRQGARTEAFF. The DNA for the CDR3 is TGTGCCAGCAGTACCCGACAGGGGGCGCGCACTGAAGCTTTCTTT.

The chain carries TRBV30 and TRBJ2-3; 8 bases are shared with TRBD2. The CDR3 is made up of 16 amino acids. V was pared by 2 bases and J by 2 bases, with 9 bases of the junction left unmatched. Germline assignment: CDR1 GTSNPN and CDR2 SVGIG (reference sequence). The CDR3 nucleotides read TGTGCCTGGAGTAACCCAGCGGGGGCCATCACAGATACGCAGTATTTT. It yields the protein CAWSNPAGAITDTQYF.

The V and J genes are TRBV6-5 and TRBJ1-6, with unresolved D. This CDR3 spans 15 amino acids. Germline V lookup: CDR1 MNHEY, CDR2 SVGAGI. V was clipped by 6 bases and J by 9 bases, with 18 bases between them. CDR3 DNA: TGTGCCAGCAGCCCGACTGAGGGTTCTAGTTCACCCCTCCACTTT. Translating gives CASSPTEGSSSPLHF.

This chain joins TRBV10-3 and TRBJ1-2; D gene ambiguous. Germline CDR1 is ENHRY and CDR2 is SYGVKD. Trimming took 4 bases from V and 7 from J, leaving 16 bases between them. The length of the CDR3 is 14 residues. The CDR3 region has the DNA TGTGCCATCAGTGTTAAGGAGGCCGGGAGTGGCTACACCTTC. Translated, it gives CAISVKEAGSGYTF.

The chain links TRBV14 to TRBJ2-7; 7 bases are shared with TRBD1. This CDR3 has 14 amino acids. Germline V lookup: CDR1 SGHDN, CDR2 FVKESK. V trimming: 5 bases; J trimming: 2 bases; junction bases outside the gene matches: 6. The CDR3 sequence is CASSWGQSTYEQYF. CDR3 nucleotide sequence: TGTGCCAGCAGCTGGGGACAGTCGACCTACGAGCAGTACTTC.

The chain employs TRBV24-1 and TRBJ1-4; no clear D. Germline values: CDR1 KGHDR, CDR2 SFDVKD. Trimming stripped 9 bases from V and 8 bases from J, with 18 bases between. CDR3 length equals 14 residues. CDR3 bases: TGTGCCACCGTGCGAGGAGGGATAGGGGAAAAACTGTTTTTT. Protein sequence: CATVRGGIGEKLFF.

The rearrangement links TRBV19 to TRBJ1-5, with 7 nucleotides matching TRBD1. CDR3 length: 13 residues. V trimming: 4 bases; J trimming: 4 bases; junction bases outside the gene matches: 1. Germline lookup yields CDR1 LNHDA and CDR2 SQIVND (reference sequence). This CDR3 is CASSRQGNQPQHF. The CDR3 DNA sequence: TGTGCCAGTAGTAGACAGGGTAATCAGCCCCAGCATTTT.

The J gene is TRBJ1-1, the V gene TRBV10-3, with a possible D match to TRBD1 (5 bases). Trimming cost V 2 bases and J 0 bases, with 16 bases left between them. The CDR3 sequence is 17 residues long. Germline loops: CDR1 ENHRY, CDR2 SYGVKD. The CDR3 DNA follows: TGTGCCATCAGTGAGACCAGGGTAGGTCTCATGAACACTGAAGCTTTCTTT. This gives the protein CAISETRVGLMNTEAFF.

This clone has a handful of counts. The rearrangement links TRBV4-1 to TRBJ2-5, with 15 bases aligning to TRBD2. The trim removed 4 bases at V and 5 bases at J, leaving 5 bases unmatched. The CDR3 has 16 amino acids. Germline lookup yields CDR1 MGHRA and CDR2 YSYEKL. CDR3 nucleotides: TGCGCCAGCAGCCCCCTAGGGACTAGCGGGGGGGAGACCCAGTACTTC. It specifies CASSPLGTSGGETQYF.

The CDR3 reads CASTVDRNYGYTF. The CDR3 DNA sequence: TGTGCCAGCACAGTAGACAGAAACTATGGCTACACCTTC. This chain joins TRBV6-5 and TRBJ1-2; a possible D gene is TRBD1 (5 bases). Germline V CDR1 and CDR2: MNHEY, SVGAGI. This CDR3 has 13 amino acids. The V end lost 7 bases, the J end lost 2 bases, and 11 bases lay between the germline ends.

The genes are TRBV18 and TRBJ1-6; no clear D. CDR3 length equals 13 residues. The V and J ends lost 11 bases and 7 bases respectively, with 15 bases between them. The V gene's germline CDR1 is KGHSH and CDR2 LQKENI. CDR3 residues: CASATLENSPLHF. The CDR3 bases are TGTGCCTCGGCGACACTAGAAAATTCACCCCTCCACTTT.

This sequence joins TRBV11-2 and TRBJ2-2, with 10 bases that match TRBD1. The CDR3 consists of 14 residues. Per germline, CDR1 SGHAT and CDR2 FQNNGV. The V and J ends lost 6 bases and 6 bases, in that order; junction bases with no gene match: 4. The CDR3 loop is CASRGQGGSGELFF. DNA for the CDR3: TGTGCCAGCAGAGGACAGGGGGGTTCCGGGGAGCTGTTTTTT.

The chain uses TRBV6-5 and TRBJ2-3; tentative D call: TRBD2 (6 bases). This CDR3 comprises 13 residues. V shed 8 bases and J shed 1 base, with 10 bases lying between them. CDR1 MNHEY and CDR2 SVGAGI come from the germline V gene. The CDR3 DNA reads as TGTGCCAGCCGGGGGTCGGGCACAGATACGCAGTATTTT. This encodes CASRGSGTDTQYF.

In DNA, the CDR3 is TGTGCCAGCTCACCACCGGTGCCAGGGTCCAGCTACGAGCAGTACTTC. Translated, it gives CASSPPVPGSSYEQYF. This chain joins TRBV18 and TRBJ2-7, with D maybe TRBD1 (5 bases). Germline V CDR1 and CDR2: KGHSH, LQKENI. The CDR3 has 16 residues. Trimming shortened V by 0 bases and J by 3 bases, and 15 bases separated the two germline ends.

V usage is TRBV10-3 and J usage is TRBJ2-1; 8 bases fit TRBD1. This CDR3 has 14 residues. The trim removed 6 bases at V and 0 bases at J, leaving 1 base unmatched. CDR1 and CDR2 from the germline V gene are ENHRY and SYGVKD. The CDR3 nucleotides are TGTGCCATCAGGGGACAGGACTCCTACAATGAGCAGTTCTTC. Translating gives CAIRGQDSYNEQFF.

This chain links TRBV6-5 with TRBJ1-2, with TRBD1 as a possible D gene (5 bases). Germline V gene sequence: CDR1 MNHEY, CDR2 SVGAGI. V shed 8 bases and J shed 7 bases, with 17 bases lying between them. The CDR3 is made up of 13 amino acids. CDR3 DNA sequence: TGTGCCAGCGATGGACACCAAGGCTTTGGCTACACCTTC. Translation: CASDGHQGFGYTF.

The chain uses TRBV4-1 and TRBJ2-7; 8 bases align to TRBD1. The junction had 7 bases not matched to a gene; V was cut back by 5 bases and J by 1 base. Per the germline V gene, CDR1 is MGHRA and CDR2 is YSYEKL. The CDR3 totals 15 residues. This chain's CDR3 is CASSNRQGSSYEQYF. CDR3 coding DNA: TGCGCCAGCAGCAATCGACAGGGGTCTTCCTACGAGCAGTACTTC.

This chain uses TRBV19 with TRBJ1-6; weak D call: TRBD1 (5 bases). V lost 7 bases to trimming and J lost 0 bases, with 13 bases between them. The CDR3 is 16 amino acids. Per germline, CDR1 LNHDA and CDR2 SQIVND (reference sequence). As DNA, the CDR3 is TGTGCCAGTAAGCCCCAGGGCAGCTCCTATAATTCACCCCTCCACTTT. Protein sequence: CASKPQGSSYNSPLHF. The variable domain in full, with the rest retrieved from reference TRBV19 and TRBJ1-6, is DGGITQSPKYLFRKEGQNVTLSCEQNLNHDAMYWYRQDPGQGLRLIYYSQIVNDFQKGDIAEGYSVSREKKESFPLTVTSAQKNPTAFYLCASKPQGSSYNSPLHFGNGTRLTVT.

The CDR3 region is CASSSQVASTDTQYF. The CDR3 region has the DNA TGTGCCAGCAGCTCACAGGTAGCTAGCACAGATACGCAGTATTTT. V and J are TRBV5-4 and TRBJ2-3; possibly TRBD1 for D (5 bases). The germline V and J ends were trimmed by 3 bases and 0 bases, with 11 bases remaining between them. Looked up from germline, CDR1 is SGHNT and CDR2 is YYREEE (reference sequence). The CDR3 length is 15 residues.

The V gene is TRBV10-3, the J gene TRBJ1-1; TRBD1 aligns across 7 bases. The CDR3 sequence is 13 residues long. V lost 5 bases, J lost 5 bases, and 5 bases stayed unmatched. The germline V gene has CDR1 ENHRY and CDR2 SYGVKD. CDR3 amino acids: CAISPDRETEAFF. CDR3 DNA sequence: TGTGCCATCAGTCCAGACAGGGAAACTGAAGCTTTCTTT.

The chain combines TRBV11-2 with TRBJ1-5; D is possibly TRBD1 (5 bases). The CDR3 sequence is 15 residues long. From germline, CDR1 is SGHAT and CDR2 FQNNGV. V lost 5 bases, J lost 9 bases, and 20 bases lay in between. The CDR3, as DNA: TGTGCCAGCAGCCCCGGAAGGGGATCCCTTTGGCCCCAGCATTTT. It specifies CASSPGRGSLWPQHF.

The chain carries TRBV30 and TRBJ2-7; the D is unclear. CDR1 GTSNPN and CDR2 SVGIG come from the germline V gene (reference sequence). The CDR3 has 12 residues. V gave up 0 bases and J gave up 3 bases, with 6 bases separating them. The CDR3 bases are TGTGCCTGGAGTGTTCCGTTCTACGAGCAGTACTTC. Translated: CAWSVPFYEQYF.

The CDR3 DNA reads TGTGCCAGCAGGCCGGGACAGAATGAAAAACTGTTTTTT. Translating gives CASRPGQNEKLFF. The chain joins TRBV6-5 to TRBJ1-4; 7 nucleotides agree with TRBD1. The germline gives CDR1 MNHEY, CDR2 SVGAGI. J lost 5 bases, V lost 6 bases, and 3 bases had no gene match. The CDR3 length is 13 residues.

The chain is built from TRBV3-1 (or the pseudogene TRBV3-2) and TRBJ1-2, with a possible D match to TRBD1 (5 bases). V gave up 2 bases and J gave up 7 bases, with 14 bases separating them. Germline V gene data show CDR1 as LGHDT and CDR2 as YNNKEL (reference sequence). The CDR3 has 14 amino acids. The DNA for the CDR3 is TGTGCCAGCAGCCAATCGGGGGGACTGGGTGGCTACACCTTC. Translation gives CASSQSGGLGGYTF.

Only one count was recorded for this clone. CDR3 DNA: TGTGCCAGTAGTGAAAGACAGGGTCGGTACACTGAAGCTTTCTTT. Translated: CASSERQGRYTEAFF. The chain links TRBV19 to TRBJ1-1; 7 bases line up with TRBD1. The CDR3 consists of 15 residues. V lost 5 bases to trimming and J lost 3 bases; unmatched junction nucleotides: 9. The germline gives CDR1 LNHDA, CDR2 SQIVND (reference sequence).

The J gene is TRBJ2-5, the V gene TRBV19; 7 bases agree with TRBD1. The V and J ends lost 4 bases and 4 bases, in that order; junction bases with no gene match: 3. Germline V gene data show CDR1 as LNHDA and CDR2 as SQIVND (reference sequence). The CDR3 is 13 residues long. The CDR3 nucleotides are TGTGCCAGTAGTAACAGGGGAACAGAGACCCAGTACTTC. Its protein is CASSNRGTETQYF.

This chain connects TRBV2 to TRBJ2-1, with TRBD1 matching 8 bases. Germline trimming cut 8 bases from V and 4 bases from J; bases unmatched to any gene: 4. The CDR3 covers 13 residues. Per germline, CDR1 SNHLY and CDR2 FYNNEI. The chain's CDR3 is CASGRQGYNEQFF. CDR3 nucleotides: TGTGCCAGCGGGCGACAGGGGTACAATGAGCAGTTCTTC.

V and J are TRBV5-1 and TRBJ1-1, with D tentatively TRBD1 (5 bases). CDR3 size: 14 residues. Germline CDR1 and CDR2: SGHRS and YFSETQ. Trimming left V 2 bases short and J 6 bases short, with 14 bases between. CDR3 bases: TGCGCCAGCAGCTTTCGGATCAGGGCCCCTGAAGCTTTCTTT. Translating gives CASSFRIRAPEAFF. The complete variable domain, with remaining parts taken from reference TRBV5-1 and TRBJ1-1, reads KAGVTQTPRYLIKTRGQQVTLSCSPISGHRSVSWYQQTPGQGLQFLFEYFSETQRNKGNFPGRFSGRQFSNSRSEMNVSTLELGDSALYLCASSFRIRAPEAFFGQGTRLTVV.

The V call is TRBV30, the J call TRBJ1-5, with D perhaps TRBD1 (6 bases). Trimming left V 1 base short and J 6 bases short, with 10 bases between. Germline V gene sequence: CDR1 GTSNPN, CDR2 SVGIG (reference sequence). This CDR3 is built from 13 residues. The CDR3 DNA reads as TGTGCCTGGAGTGACAGGGTCGGTCAGCCCCAGCATTTT. Encoded protein: CAWSDRVGQPQHF. Together with reference TRBV30 and TRBJ1-5, the CDR3 gives the full variable domain: SQTIHQWPATLVQPVGSPLSLECTVEGTSNPNLYWYRQAAGRGLQLLFYSVGIGQISSEVPQNLSASRPQDRQFILSSKKLLLSDSGFYLCAWSDRVGQPQHFGDGTRLSIL.